Below, 27 T cell receptor beta chains from the same sample are listed, as sequenced in a study of blood T cell repertoires in COVID-19. Sequencing was performed with immunoSEQ multiplex PCR; in TCRdb, only in-frame clones are kept and a portion is missing. The sample has roughly 250,000 clones, 80% to 90% seen once. Source material: PBMCs or T cells enriched from blood (not recorded which). These receptors were obtained from a woman aged 30 to 39 who had recovered from COVID-19.

V usage is TRBV7-9 and J usage is TRBJ1-1; D is uncertain. V gave up 5 bases and J gave up 6 bases, with 13 bases separating them. This CDR3 spans 13 amino acids. Germline V gene sequence: CDR1 SEHNR, CDR2 FQNEAQ (reference sequence). DNA for the CDR3: TGTGCCAGCAGCCTTCGACGGGAGCCTGAAGCTTTCTTT. This translates into CASSLRREPEAFF.

The chain has TRBV6-5 and TRBJ1-3; D not resolved. The length of the CDR3 is 12 residues. CDR1 and CDR2 (germline): MNHEY, SVGAGI. V gave up 11 bases and J gave up 2 bases, with 10 bases separating them. CDR3 loop: CAVGGPGNTIYF. In DNA form, the CDR3 reads TGTGCCGTGGGAGGTCCTGGAAACACCATATATTTT.

CDR3 DNA: TGTGCCAGCGAGGGCGGATTTTTCTCTGGGGCCAACGTCCTGACTTTC. As protein: CASEGGFFSGANVLTF. This sequence joins TRBV28 and TRBJ2-6, with D maybe TRBD2 (5 bases). There are 16 residues in the CDR3. Germline loops: CDR1 MDHEN, CDR2 SYDVKM. V lost 8 bases and J 0 bases, leaving 14 bases between the germline ends. The full variable domain, its missing parts supplied by reference TRBV28 and TRBJ2-6, is DVKVTQSSRYLVKRTGEKVFLECVQDMDHENMFWYRQDPGLGLRLIYFSYDVKMKEKGDIPEGYSVSREKKERFSLILESASTNQTSMYLCASEGGFFSGANVLTFGAGSRLTVL.

J is TRBJ1-1 and V is TRBV7-6; D remains unclear. CDR1 and CDR2 (germline): SGHVS, FNYEAQ. The CDR3 length is 14 residues. The V end was cut by 1 base, the J end by 6 bases, with 12 bases between. The CDR3 is CASSLGEWRSEAFF. CDR3 coding DNA: TGTGCCAGCAGCTTAGGGGAGTGGAGGTCTGAAGCTTTCTTT.

This rearrangement joins TRBV28 to TRBJ2-3; D remains ambiguous. V lost 4 bases, J lost 1 base, and 6 bases lay in between. CDR3 length: 13 residues. From germline, CDR1 is MDHEN and CDR2 SYDVKM. CDR3 in DNA: TGTGCCAGCAGTTCGTCAGGCACAGATACGCAGTATTTT. It specifies CASSSSGTDTQYF.

This chain joins TRBV10-1 and TRBJ1-4, with unresolved D. Germline values: CDR1 WNHNN, CDR2 SYGVQD (reference sequence). The CDR3 spans 14 residues. V lost 2 bases and J 8 bases, leaving 12 bases between the germline ends. CDR3 protein: CASSEHVFPEKLFF. The CDR3 nucleotides are TGCGCCAGCAGTGAGCATGTGTTTCCCGAAAAACTGTTTTTT.

This chain uses TRBV2 with TRBJ2-7; 8 bases match TRBD1. The CDR3 has 14 residues. V lost 6 bases and J lost 5; bases outside the gene matches: 9. CDR1 and CDR2 (germline): SNHLY, FYNNEI. This CDR3 reads CASRLQGGQDEQYF. CDR3 bases: TGTGCCAGCAGACTACAGGGGGGTCAAGACGAGCAGTACTTC.

The genes are TRBV19 and TRBJ1-1, with D possibly being TRBD1 (5 bases). Germline lookup yields CDR1 LNHDA and CDR2 SQIVND (reference sequence). The V and J ends lost 2 bases and 1 base respectively, with 11 bases between them. CDR3 size: 15 residues. In DNA, the CDR3 is TGTGCCAGTAGTATACTGGGCAGGGCGAACACTGAAGCTTTCTTT. It translates to CASSILGRANTEAFF. Using reference TRBV19 and TRBJ1-1 for the parts outside the CDR3, the full variable domain is DGGITQSPKYLFRKEGQNVTLSCEQNLNHDAMYWYRQDPGQGLRLIYYSQIVNDFQKGDIAEGYSVSREKKESFPLTVTSAQKNPTAFYLCASSILGRANTEAFFGQGTRLTVV.

This clone was counted a single time. This chain joins TRBV28 and TRBJ2-3, with 10 bases that match TRBD2. The length of the CDR3 is 17 residues. The junction had 8 bases not matched to a gene; V was cut back by 3 bases and J by 2 bases. Germline V gene lookup returns CDR1 MDHEN and CDR2 SYDVKM. The CDR3 sequence: CASSFSSGGLATDTQYF. CDR3 DNA sequence: TGTGCCAGCAGTTTCTCTAGCGGGGGCCTCGCCACAGATACGCAGTATTTT.

This clone occurred a few times. The chain joins TRBV28 to TRBJ1-6, with TRBD1 matching over 7 bases. The ends lost 7 bases at V and 7 bases at J; junction bases unmatched: 7. Germline-derived CDR1 and CDR2 are MDHEN and SYDVKM. CDR3 length: 14 amino acids. The CDR3 DNA follows: TGTGCCAGCAAACCGCCAGGGGGGAATTCACCCCTCCACTTT. Encoded protein: CASKPPGGNSPLHF.

This chain uses TRBV3-1 (or the pseudogene TRBV3-2) with TRBJ2-1, with D perhaps TRBD1 (6 bases). Germline-derived CDR1 and CDR2 are LGHDT and YNNKEL (reference sequence). This CDR3 is built from 16 residues. V was pared by 1 base and J by 3 bases, with 13 bases between. CDR3 protein: CASSQVMRGSYNEQFF. For the CDR3, the DNA is TGTGCCAGCAGCCAAGTAATGAGGGGGAGCTACAATGAGCAGTTCTTC.

This clone was recorded only once. The chain joins TRBV5-4 to TRBJ2-7, with 9 bases matching TRBD1. The germline CDR1 and CDR2 sequences are SGHNT and YYREEE (reference sequence). With V trimmed by 2 bases and J by 4 bases, 1 base remained unmatched. The CDR3 spans 13 residues. The CDR3 is CASSLDRGYEQYF. For the CDR3, the DNA is TGTGCCAGCAGCTTAGACAGGGGGTACGAGCAGTACTTC.

The table lists this clone with a count of one. The chain combines TRBV18 with TRBJ1-2, with 9 positions matching TRBD1. CDR1 and CDR2 from the germline V gene are KGHSH and LQKENI. V dropped 4 bases and J dropped 3; count of bases not matched to a gene: 12. This CDR3 comprises 17 residues. CDR3 in DNA: TGTGCCAGCTCACGATCCCCCGGGACAGGGAGCGACTATGGCTACACCTTC. Residues: CASSRSPGTGSDYGYTF.

V gene TRBV6-5 combines with J gene TRBJ1-1, with D perhaps matching TRBD1 (6 bases). V was trimmed by 6 bases and J by 7 bases, leaving 21 bases between them. The CDR3 totals 15 residues. Looked up from germline, CDR1 is MNHEY and CDR2 is SVGAGI. This CDR3 is CASRGGLGIPGEAFF. The CDR3 bases are TGTGCCAGCAGAGGGGGATTGGGGATCCCTGGTGAAGCTTTCTTT.

The CDR3 DNA is TGTGCCAGCAGCTTTCGAGCCGGGACTAGCACAGATACGCAGTATTTT. Translated: CASSFRAGTSTDTQYF. This chain uses TRBV7-9 with TRBJ2-3; D perhaps matches TRBD2 (6 bases). Germline V lookup: CDR1 SEHNR, CDR2 FQNEAQ (reference sequence). This CDR3 contains 16 residues. V was clipped by 3 bases and J by 0 bases, with 13 bases between them.

The chain uses TRBV5-1 and TRBJ2-3, with 12 bases that match TRBD2. The CDR3 totals 17 residues. The junction had 7 bases not matched to a gene; V was cut back by 4 bases and J by 1 base. Germline V CDR1 and CDR2: SGHRS, YFSETQ. DNA of the CDR3: TGCGCCAGCAGCGGCTGGACTAGCGGGGTCCGCACAGATACGCAGTATTTT. Translated: CASSGWTSGVRTDTQYF.

V and J are TRBV10-1 and TRBJ1-3; 7 bases match TRBD1. The CDR3 length is 16 residues. Germline CDR1 reads WNHNN; CDR2 reads SYGVQD (reference sequence). V gave up 6 bases and J gave up 0 bases; unmatched junction bases: 8. For the CDR3, the DNA is TGCGCCAGCAGCGGGGGACAGACCAGCTCTGGAAACACCATATATTTT. Its protein is CASSGGQTSSGNTIYF.

J is TRBJ1-5 and V is TRBV7-2; tentatively, D is TRBD1 (5 bases). The CDR3 is 15 amino acids. From germline, CDR1 is SGHTA and CDR2 FQGNSA. The V end was cut by 1 base, the J end by 4 bases, with 11 bases between. Here the CDR3 reads CASSLVRSGNQPQHF. The CDR3 DNA reads TGTGCCAGCAGCTTAGTTCGCTCAGGGAATCAGCCCCAGCATTTT.

This clone was detected only once. The CDR3 sequence is CASSVGARDTQYF. DNA of the CDR3: TGTGCCAGCAGTGTGGGGGCGAGGGATACGCAGTATTTT. The chain carries TRBV2 and TRBJ2-3, with a possible D match to TRBD1 (6 bases). Per the germline V gene, CDR1 is SNHLY and CDR2 is FYNNEI. CDR3 length: 13 residues. The V gene lost 4 bases and the J gene lost 6 bases, with 11 bases spanning the gap. The complete variable domain, with remaining parts taken from reference TRBV2 and TRBJ2-3, reads EPEVTQTPSHQVTQMGQEVILRCVPISNHLYFYWYRQILGQKVEFLVSFYNNEISEKSEIFDDQFSVERPDGSNFTLKIRSTKLEDSAMYFCASSVGARDTQYFGPGTRLTVL.

The chain employs TRBV28 and TRBJ2-1; D is ambiguous. Looked up from germline, CDR1 is MDHEN and CDR2 is SYDVKM. The CDR3 sequence is 14 residues long. V was trimmed by 5 bases and J by 0 bases, leaving 8 bases between them. CDR3 nucleotide sequence: TGTGCCAGCAGTAGTCAGAACTCCTACAATGAGCAGTTCTTC. Translating it yields CASSSQNSYNEQFF.

The chain recombines TRBV6-5 with TRBJ1-5; D uncertain. V gave up 5 bases and J gave up 0 bases, with 5 bases separating them. The CDR3 sequence is 13 residues long. The germline gives CDR1 MNHEY, CDR2 SVGAGI. This CDR3 reads CASSTYSNQPQHF. In DNA, the CDR3 is TGTGCCAGCAGTACTTATAGCAATCAGCCCCAGCATTTT.

This chain's CDR3 is CASSSTDSSYEQYF. The CDR3 region has the DNA TGCGCCAGCAGTTCGACAGACAGCTCCTACGAGCAGTACTTC. V and J are TRBV5-1 and TRBJ2-7; D perhaps matches TRBD1 (5 bases). V dropped 5 bases and J dropped 0 bases, with 12 bases sitting between them. Germline CDR1 reads SGHRS; CDR2 reads YFSETQ. The CDR3 is 14 residues long.

This chain links TRBV19 with TRBJ2-3, with D hard to call. The germline V gene encodes CDR1 LNHDA and CDR2 SQIVND (reference sequence). The CDR3 contains 14 residues. With 6 bases removed from V and 0 bases from J, the gap between germline ends came to 10 bases. The CDR3 coding sequence is TGTGCCAGTAGCCGGAGCTCTAGCACAGATACGCAGTATTTT. As protein: CASSRSSSTDTQYF. Variable domain in full (rest from reference TRBV19 and TRBJ2-3): DGGITQSPKYLFRKEGQNVTLSCEQNLNHDAMYWYRQDPGQGLRLIYYSQIVNDFQKGDIAEGYSVSREKKESFPLTVTSAQKNPTAFYLCASSRSSSTDTQYFGPGTRLTVL.

This rearrangement joins TRBV7-7 to TRBJ2-7; D call uncertain. The germline V gene encodes CDR1 SSHAT and CDR2 FNYEAQ (reference sequence). CDR3 length: 12 amino acids. V was trimmed by 5 bases and J by 3 bases, leaving 8 bases between them. Written as DNA, the CDR3 is TGTGCCAGCAGCCCCACCAGCTACGAGCAGTACTTC. This encodes CASSPTSYEQYF. The full variable domain, its missing parts supplied by reference TRBV7-7 and TRBJ2-7, is GAGVSQSPRYKVTKRGQDVTLRCDPISSHATLYWYQQALGQGPEFLTYFNYEAQPDKSGLPSDRFSAERPEGSISTLTIQRTEQRDSAMYRCASSPTSYEQYFGPGTRLTVT.

The chain is built from TRBV10-2 and TRBJ2-1; no reliable D call. This CDR3 region has 12 residues. CDR1 and CDR2 (germline): WSHSY, SAAADI. V was pared by 4 bases and J by 8 bases, with 9 bases between. The CDR3 here is CASSGQLHEQFF. Here the CDR3 DNA reads TGCGCCAGCAGTGGGCAGTTACATGAGCAGTTCTTC.

The rearrangement uses TRBV7-8 and TRBJ2-1, with D hard to call. CDR3 length: 14 amino acids. The V gene's germline CDR1 is SGHVS and CDR2 FQNEAQ. Trimming left V 5 bases short and J 6 bases short, with 14 bases between. This CDR3 reads CASSGQLTGNEQFF. CDR3 nucleotides: TGTGCCAGCAGCGGCCAGCTGACGGGCAATGAGCAGTTCTTC.

J is TRBJ2-7 and V is TRBV3-1 (or the pseudogene TRBV3-2), with 7 bases aligning to TRBD1. CDR1 and CDR2 (germline): LGHDT, YNNKEL (reference sequence). This CDR3 has 16 residues. Losses at the gene ends were 0 bases for V and 3 bases for J; bases not matched to a gene: 8. The CDR3: CASSQDSTGAVYEQYF. In DNA, the CDR3 is TGTGCCAGCAGCCAAGATAGCACAGGGGCGGTCTACGAGCAGTACTTC.